Each of the 20 T cell receptor beta chains below was sequenced from the same sample in a study of cytomegalovirus exposure and HLA in healthy donors (TCRdb year 2017). The library was prepared using the immunoSEQ multiplex PCR assay. For the multiplex PCR, a mixture combining 60 forward primers for TCR Vbeta segments and 13 reverse primers for TCR Jbeta segments was used. Not all clones reach the TCRdb copy of this immuneACCESS table, which keeps in-frame sequences only. Checked studies attribute under half of the gap to unresolved V genes and leave the rest unexplained. This sample gives around 60,000 clones in total; approximately 71% of them show up just once. Around a quarter of the sample comes from the top ten. Sequencing was performed on PBMCs. The source of these receptors is a man between 50 and 59 years old in good health and CMV-seropositive.

This chain uses TRBV5-1 with TRBJ2-5; 7 bases agree with TRBD2. This CDR3 contains 14 residues. The J segment lost 4 bases and the V segment lost 0 bases, leaving 3 bases of the junction unmatched. Germline V gene data show CDR1 as SGHRS and CDR2 as YFSETQ. CDR3 residues: CASSLAGGRETQYF. The CDR3 nucleotides are TGCGCCAGCAGCTTGGCCGGGGGGAGAGAGACCCAGTACTTC.

This clone was recorded a few times. V and J are TRBV7-8 and TRBJ2-7; D gene uncertain. Germline lookup yields CDR1 SGHVS and CDR2 FQNEAQ. Trimming took off 1 base at V and 0 bases at J, with 7 bases between the two ends. The CDR3 spans 14 residues. The CDR3 loop reads CASSLVGSSYEQYF. For the CDR3, the DNA is TGTGCCAGCAGCTTAGTGGGCAGCTCCTACGAGCAGTACTTC. The full variable domain, its missing parts supplied by reference TRBV7-8 and TRBJ2-7, is GAGVSQSPRYKVAKRGQDVALRCDPISGHVSLFWYQQALGQGPEFLTYFQNEAQLDKSGLPSDRFFAERPEGSVSTLKIQRTQQEDSAVYLCASSLVGSSYEQYFGPGTRLTVT.

This clone was observed a single time. This chain joins TRBV28 and TRBJ1-2; D is unresolved. CDR3 length equals 16 residues. Trimming shortened V by 6 bases and J by 4 bases, and 21 bases separated the two germline ends. Germline CDR1 MDHEN, CDR2 SYDVKM. Here the CDR3 DNA reads TGTGCCAGCAGCCGAACGGCGGGCGGCAGATCCTATGGCTACACCTTC. Translation: CASSRTAGGRSYGYTF.

This chain joins TRBV7-9 and TRBJ1-1, with TRBD1 matching 8 bases. V gave up 5 bases and J gave up 7 bases; unmatched junction bases: 9. CDR3 length equals 14 residues. CDR1 is SEHNR and CDR2 is FQNEAQ in the germline V gene (reference sequence). The CDR3 here is CASSGITGGSEAFF. Written as DNA, the CDR3 is TGTGCCAGCAGCGGGATTACAGGGGGTAGTGAAGCTTTCTTT.

This clone has just one count. J is TRBJ2-7 and V is TRBV7-8; TRBD1 matches at 8 bases. Trimming took 3 bases from V and 2 from J; bases not matched to a gene: 9. The CDR3 runs 16 residues. From germline, CDR1 is SGHVS and CDR2 FQNEAQ. In DNA form, the CDR3 reads TGTGCCAGCAGCTTTACCCGGGACAGGACAACCTACGAGCAGTACTTC. It translates to CASSFTRDRTTYEQYF.

V usage is TRBV28 and J usage is TRBJ1-2, with TRBD1 matching over 8 bases. With V trimmed by 7 bases and J by 3 bases, 4 bases remained unmatched. The CDR3 consists of 13 residues. From germline, CDR1 is MDHEN and CDR2 SYDVKM. The CDR3 reads CASTPDRDYGYTF. The DNA for the CDR3 is TGTGCCAGCACTCCGGACAGGGACTATGGCTACACCTTC.

The rearrangement joins TRBV9 to TRBJ2-1, with D maybe TRBD1 (5 bases). V was shortened by 0 bases and J by 6 bases, with 7 bases between the two germline ends. This CDR3 comprises 13 residues. Germline values: CDR1 SGDLS, CDR2 YYNGEE. The CDR3 nucleotides are TGTGCCAGCAGCGTAGGGACAAGCAATGAGCAGTTCTTC. It encodes CASSVGTSNEQFF.

The chain joins TRBV27 to TRBJ2-3; 13 positions match TRBD2. CDR1 and CDR2 from the germline V gene are MNHEY and SMNVEV (reference sequence). V lost 6 bases to trimming and J lost 4 bases; unmatched junction nucleotides: 4. The CDR3 runs 15 residues. CDR3 in amino acids: CASSGLAGVADTQYF. The CDR3 DNA reads TGTGCCAGCAGCGGACTAGCGGGAGTCGCAGATACGCAGTATTTT.

The chain is built from TRBV5-4 and TRBJ2-5; 7 nucleotides agree with TRBD2. Per the germline V gene, CDR1 is SGHNT and CDR2 is YYREEE (reference sequence). The V gene end was trimmed by 4 bases and the J gene end by 4 bases; junction bases not matched to a gene: 19. This CDR3 has 18 amino acids. For the CDR3, the DNA is TGTGCCAGCAGCCCCGGCGGGGCGGGGAGGGGCTTTAGAGAGACCCAGTACTTC. It codes for CASSPGGAGRGFRETQYF.

This sequence joins TRBV5-4 and TRBJ1-1; D ambiguous. The CDR3 is 14 residues long. CDR1 is SGHNT and CDR2 is YYREEE in the germline V gene (reference sequence). V was trimmed by 4 bases and J by 1 base, leaving 11 bases between them. CDR3 loop: CASSRERGNTEAFF. For the CDR3, the DNA is TGTGCCAGCAGCCGGGAGCGGGGGAACACTGAAGCTTTCTTT.

The gene calls are TRBV21-1 and TRBJ1-2. TRBV21-1 is noted as a pseudogene. This CDR3 is 13 amino acids long. DNA of the CDR3: TGTGCCAGCAGCACCCTCTCTAACTATGGCTACACCTTC. Amino acid sequence: CASSTLSNYGYTF.

In nucleotides, the CDR3 is TGTGCCAGCAGTGTCGACAGGGGGCCCTACGAGCAGTACTTC. Translated: CASSVDRGPYEQYF. V is TRBV2 and J is TRBJ2-7, with 10 bases lining up with TRBD1. The length of the CDR3 is 14 residues. CDR1 is SNHLY, CDR2 FYNNEI, per germline. V lost 4 bases, J lost 2 bases, and 2 bases stayed unmatched.

This clone was recorded a few times. The J gene is TRBJ1-1, the V gene TRBV6-5; possible D gene TRBD1, 6 bases. The CDR3 contains 12 residues. V was shortened by 4 bases and J by 10 bases, with 13 bases between the two germline ends. CDR1 MNHEY and CDR2 SVGAGI come from the germline V gene. The CDR3 DNA is TGTGCCAGCAGTTCGGACAGCGGCGGAGCTTTCTTT. Translation gives CASSSDSGGAFF.

This sequence joins TRBV7-9 and TRBJ2-5; a possible D gene is TRBD2 (6 bases). Looked up from germline, CDR1 is SEHNR and CDR2 is FQNEAQ (reference sequence). The CDR3 runs to 17 residues. V was trimmed by 2 bases and J by 5 bases, leaving 21 bases between them. The CDR3 DNA reads TGTGCCAGCAGCTTACTGTTGGCAGGGAGGTCCGGTGAGACCCAGTACTTC. This translates into CASSLLLAGRSGETQYF. Variable domain in full (rest from reference TRBV7-9 and TRBJ2-5): DTGVSQNPRHKITKRGQNVTFRCDPISEHNRLYWYRQTLGQGPEFLTYFQNEAQLEKSRLLSDRFSAERPKGSFSTLEIQRTEQGDSAMYLCASSLLLAGRSGETQYFGPGTRLLVL.

This sequence joins TRBV18 and TRBJ1-1; D ambiguous. The CDR3 covers 15 residues. Germline V gene sequence: CDR1 KGHSH, CDR2 LQKENI. V gave up 3 bases and J gave up 3 bases, with 14 bases separating them. CDR3 region: CASSPRGLRDTEAFF. The CDR3, as DNA: TGTGCCAGCTCACCTCGGGGATTAAGGGACACTGAAGCTTTCTTT.

The chain carries TRBV12-5 and TRBJ2-5, with a possible D match to TRBD1 (6 bases). The CDR3 covers 14 residues. The germline V and J ends were trimmed by 7 bases and 0 bases, with 12 bases remaining between them. Germline-derived CDR1 and CDR2 are LGHNT and FRNRAP. CDR3 amino acids: CASALRGYQETQYF. In DNA form, the CDR3 reads TGTGCTAGTGCCCTTAGGGGGTACCAAGAGACCCAGTACTTC. The variable domain in full, completed from reference TRBV12-5 and TRBJ2-5, reads DARVTQTPRHKVTEMGQEVTMRCQPILGHNTVFWYRQTMMQGLELLAYFRNRAPLDDSGMPKDRFSAEMPDATLATLKIQPSEPRDSAVYFCASALRGYQETQYFGPGTRLLVL.

The rearrangement uses TRBV4-1 and TRBJ2-7; the D is unclear. V lost 4 bases, J lost 0 bases, and 13 bases lay in between. CDR1 and CDR2 (germline): MGHRA, YSYEKL. The CDR3 consists of 15 residues. The CDR3 loop is CASSRAAVRSYEQYF. In nucleotides, the CDR3 is TGCGCCAGCAGCCGCGCGGCGGTGCGCTCCTACGAGCAGTACTTC.

The chain couples TRBV9 to TRBJ1-5, with TRBD1 matching 10 bases. The CDR3 runs 15 residues. CDR1 SGDLS and CDR2 YYNGEE come from the germline V gene. The trim removed 9 bases at V and 3 bases at J, leaving 9 bases unmatched. The CDR3 nucleotides are TGTGCCAACTCCGGACAGGGGGAGGTCAATCAGCCCCAGCATTTT. It encodes CANSGQGEVNQPQHF.

This clone was counted a single time. The chain carries TRBV7-2 and TRBJ2-3, with D hard to call. The V gene's germline CDR1 is SGHTA and CDR2 FQGNSA. This CDR3 region has 12 residues. Deletions cut 5 bases from V and 6 bases from J, with 9 bases between. CDR3 residues: CASSPEWDTQYF. The CDR3 DNA sequence: TGTGCCAGCAGCCCTGAGTGGGATACGCAGTATTTT.

The rearrangement joins TRBV28 to TRBJ2-7, with 8 bases fitting TRBD1. The ends lost 7 bases at V and 4 bases at J; junction bases unmatched: 12. The CDR3 runs 15 residues. From germline, CDR1 is MDHEN and CDR2 SYDVKM. CDR3 in amino acids: CASIPATGDSYEQYF. The CDR3, as DNA: TGTGCCAGCATCCCCGCGACAGGGGATTCGTACGAGCAGTACTTC.